Listed below are T cell receptor beta chains from one sample, sequenced in a study of shared clonotypes between healthy human individuals. Using immunoSEQ multiplex PCR, the repertoire was profiled, and TCRdb retains in-frame clones only, with some absent. The sample contains around 2.1 million clones, 85% to 95% of which appear only once. The source material was naive CD8+ T cells from PBMCs. These receptors came from a man younger than 35 in good health. Some clones in this sample may be carry-over from other donors' samples. Each CDR3 is given with its conserved first and last residue. D genes are given only for firm matches. Clone size appears in some rows only: once, few, many, or a class for an expanded clone.

CDR3aa: CASSFGVGEQYF; CDR3nt: TGTGCCAGCAGCTTTGGGGTGGGGGAGCAGTACTTC; d_gene: -; v_gene: TRBV7-9; abundance: -; j_gene: TRBJ2-7
CDR3aa: CASSFPGTTDGYTF; CDR3nt: TGTGCCAGCAGTTTCCCAGGGACAACCGATGGCTACACCTTC; d_gene: -; v_gene: TRBV27; abundance: -; j_gene: TRBJ1-2
CDR3aa: CASSQGAGQSYEQYF; CDR3nt: TGCGCCAGCAGCCAAGGTGCTGGGCAGAGCTACGAGCAGTACTTC; d_gene: -; v_gene: TRBV4-1; abundance: -; j_gene: TRBJ2-7
CDR3aa: CASSYQGQPYEQYF; CDR3nt: TGTGCCAGCAGTTACCAGGGTCAACCCTACGAGCAGTACTTC; d_gene: -; v_gene: TRBV6-5; abundance: -; j_gene: TRBJ2-7
CDR3aa: CASSLVTGGGSRETQYF; CDR3nt: TGTGCCAGCAGCTTGGTGACAGGGGGCGGATCGAGAGAGACCCAGTACTTC; d_gene: TRBD1; v_gene: TRBV5-4; abundance: -; j_gene: TRBJ2-5
CDR3aa: CASSTRAGTSGITDTQYF; CDR3nt: TGTGCCAGCAGTACCAGAGCCGGGACTAGCGGAATCACAGATACGCAGTATTTT; d_gene: TRBD2; v_gene: TRBV28; abundance: -; j_gene: TRBJ2-3
CDR3aa: CASSERKNPRTHYYEQYF; CDR3nt: TGTGCCAGCAGTGAACGGAAAAATCCCCGGACCCATTACTACGAGCAGTACTTC; d_gene: -; v_gene: TRBV6-1; abundance: -; j_gene: TRBJ2-7
CDR3aa: CASRRDRTLAGDTGELFF; CDR3nt: TGTGCCAGCAGGCGGGACAGGACCCTAGCGGGAGACACCGGGGAGCTGTTTTTT; d_gene: TRBD2; v_gene: TRBV2; abundance: -; j_gene: TRBJ2-2
CDR3aa: CASSSGSGNGNIQYF; CDR3nt: TGTGCCAGCAGCTCTGGTAGCGGGAACGGAAACATTCAGTACTTC; d_gene: TRBD2; v_gene: TRBV7-9; abundance: once; j_gene: TRBJ2-4
CDR3aa: CAISELGGTYNEQFF; CDR3nt: TGTGCCATCAGTGAGTTAGGGGGCACCTACAATGAGCAGTTCTTC; d_gene: TRBD1; v_gene: TRBV10-3; abundance: -; j_gene: TRBJ2-1
CDR3aa: CASMSSSSTDTQYF; CDR3nt: TGTGCCAGCATGTCCAGTTCTAGCACAGATACGCAGTATTTT; d_gene: -; v_gene: TRBV2; abundance: -; j_gene: TRBJ2-3
CDR3aa: CASSIDRGELTDTQYF; CDR3nt: TGTGCCAGCAGCATCGACAGGGGGGAGTTGACAGATACGCAGTATTTT; d_gene: TRBD1; v_gene: TRBV5-4; abundance: -; j_gene: TRBJ2-3
CDR3aa: CSVEAPDRGPQETQYF; CDR3nt: TGCAGCGTTGAGGCACCTGACAGGGGACCCCAAGAGACCCAGTACTTC; d_gene: TRBD1; v_gene: TRBV29-1; abundance: -; j_gene: TRBJ2-5
CDR3aa: CSAPDRAFANEQFF; CDR3nt: TGCAGCGCCCCAGACAGGGCTTTTGCGAATGAGCAGTTCTTC; d_gene: TRBD1; v_gene: TRBV29-1; abundance: -; j_gene: TRBJ2-1